Included here is one T cell receptor (beta chain) sequence, with context. These data belong to a study of blood T cell repertoires in COVID-19. As for the study in general: T cells, B-cell-depleted T cells, or PBMCs supplied cDNA or gDNA.

In the original workflow: How many nucleated cells were present was estimated from reference gene primer amplification. Libraries were prepared by immunoSEQ multiplex PCR; TCRdb keeps only in-frame clonotypes and omits some of them. The DNA gave D and trimming, while V, J and clone size come from that table. The profile shows over 130,000 clones, almost 85% of them singletons. This TCR was sampled from a man aged 50 or older with acute or convalescent COVID-19. The sequencing sample was made of peripheral blood.

For the CDR3, the DNA is TGTGCCAGCAGCTTGGTGAGCGGGAGGCCCACAGATACGCAGTATTTT. Translation gives CASSLVSGRPTDTQYF. V is TRBV5-4 and J is TRBJ2-3; 9 bases match TRBD2. CDR1 and CDR2 (germline): SGHNT, YYREEE (reference sequence). J was trimmed by 2 bases and V by 0 bases; bases with no gene match: 4. The CDR3 extends over 16 amino acids.